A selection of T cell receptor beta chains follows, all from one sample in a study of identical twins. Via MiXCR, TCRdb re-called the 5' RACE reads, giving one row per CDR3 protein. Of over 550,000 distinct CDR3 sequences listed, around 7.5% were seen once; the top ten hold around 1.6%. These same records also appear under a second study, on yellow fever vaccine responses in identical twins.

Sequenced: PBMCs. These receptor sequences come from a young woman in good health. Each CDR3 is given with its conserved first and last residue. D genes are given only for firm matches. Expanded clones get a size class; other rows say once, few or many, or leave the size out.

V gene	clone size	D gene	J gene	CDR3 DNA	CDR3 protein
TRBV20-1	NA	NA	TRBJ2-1	TGCTGTGCTAGAGATCCCCCCCAGGGTGACCTGAATGAGCAGTTCTTC	CCARDPPQGDLNEQFF
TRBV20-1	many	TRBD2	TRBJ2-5	TGCAGTGCTAGAGACCCTAGGAGTGGGGGGGTCCAAGAGACCCAGTACTTC	CSARDPRSGGVQETQYF
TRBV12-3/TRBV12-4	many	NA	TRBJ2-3	TGTGCCAGCAGTTTTGGGGGTGCAGATACGCAGTATTTT	CASSFGGADTQYF
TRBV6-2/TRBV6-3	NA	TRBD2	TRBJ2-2	TGTGCCAGCAGTCGGTCGGGACTAGCGACAGCCGGGGAGCTGTTTTTT	CASSRSGLATAGELFF
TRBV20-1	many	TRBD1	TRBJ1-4	TGCAGTGCGTCTCGACAGGGGGGTAATGAAAAACTGTTTTTT	CSASRQGGNEKLFF
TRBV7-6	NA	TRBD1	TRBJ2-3	TGTGCCAGCAGCCCGCGGGACAGGGAAACAGATACGCAGTATTTT	CASSPRDRETDTQYF
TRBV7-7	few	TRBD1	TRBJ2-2	TGTGCCAGCAGCACATACCCGGGACAGATTGCCGGGGAGCTGTTTTTT	CASSTYPGQIAGELFF
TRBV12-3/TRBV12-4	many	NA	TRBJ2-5	TGTGCCAGCTTGGGCGGAGTGGGGACCCAGTACTTC	CASLGGVGTQYF
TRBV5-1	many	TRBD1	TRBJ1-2	TGCGCCAGCAGTACCGGGACAGAAAACTATGGCTACACCTTC	CASSTGTENYGYTF
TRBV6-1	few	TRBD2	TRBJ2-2	TGTGCCAGCAGGTCTAGCGGGGGCCGCCCCGAGGCCGGGGAGCTGTTTTTT	CASRSSGGRPEAGELFF
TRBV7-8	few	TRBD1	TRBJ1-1	TGTGCCAGCAGCTTAGGGGGACAGGGGGTAGTAATGAACACTGAAGCTTTCTTT	CASSLGGQGVVMNTEAFF
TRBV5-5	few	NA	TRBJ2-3	TGTGCCAGCAGCGCGGACAAGAGCACAGATACGCAGTATTTT	CASSADKSTDTQYF
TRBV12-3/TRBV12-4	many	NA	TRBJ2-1	TGTGCCAGCAGCCTTGGACTTGGCGGAAGAAATGAGCAGTTCTTC	CASSLGLGGRNEQFF
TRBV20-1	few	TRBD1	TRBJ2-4	TGCAGTGCCGAAGAGGGCGACAGGGGAGGCCAAAACATTCAGTACTTC	CSAEEGDRGGQNIQYF
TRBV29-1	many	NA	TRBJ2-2	TGCAGCGTCGGGGCGGGGACGAACACCGGGGAGCTGTTTTTT	CSVGAGTNTGELFF
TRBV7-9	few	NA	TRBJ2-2	TGTGCCAGCAGCGGAGGGGTCGGGGAGCTGTTTTTT	CASSGGVGELFF
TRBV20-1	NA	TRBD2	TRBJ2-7	TGCAGTGCTCCTATAGCGGGAACCTCCTACGAGCAGTACTTC	CSAPIAGTSYEQYF
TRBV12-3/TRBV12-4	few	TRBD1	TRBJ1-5	TGTGCCAGCAGTCGAACCGGGACAGGGGGCAATCAGCCCCAGCATTTT	CASSRTGTGGNQPQHF
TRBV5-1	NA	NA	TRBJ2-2	TGCGCCAGCAGCTTGGGTTCATCGGTCACCGGGGAGCTGTTTTTT	CASSLGSSVTGELFF
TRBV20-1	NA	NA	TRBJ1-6	TGCAGTGCTAGAGACCCGACAGACTTTTATAATTCACCCCTCCACTTT	CSARDPTDFYNSPLHF
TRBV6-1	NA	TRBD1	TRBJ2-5	TGTGCCAGCAGACGACAGGGGGCTATGGAGACCCAGTACTTC	CASRRQGAMETQYF
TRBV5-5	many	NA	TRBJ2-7	TGTGCCAGCAGCTTGGGGAACCCCGGGAGATATATCTCCTACGAGCAGTACTTC	CASSLGNPGRYISYEQYF
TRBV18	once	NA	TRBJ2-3	TGTGCCAGCTCACCACCGTCTAGCCGGTCCGATACGCAGTATTTT	CASSPPSSRSDTQYF
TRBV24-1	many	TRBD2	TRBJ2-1	TGTGCCACCGGAACGGAGGGGACTAGCGCCCTCAACAATGAGCAGTTCTTC	CATGTEGTSALNNEQFF
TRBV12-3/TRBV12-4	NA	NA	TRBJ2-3	TGTGCCAGCAGTACCCCGGGACTTTCTAGCACAGATACGCAGTATTTT	CASSTPGLSSTDTQYF
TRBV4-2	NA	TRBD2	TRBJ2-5	TGTGCCAGCAGCCAAGAGGGGACTAGTCAAGAGACCCAGTACTTC	CASSQEGTSQETQYF
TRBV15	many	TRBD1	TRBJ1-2	TGTGCCACCAGCTCAGGGGGCGGCTATGGCTACACCTTC	CATSSGGGYGYTF
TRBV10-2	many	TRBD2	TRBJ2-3	TGCGCCAGCAGGCTAGCGGGAGTTTATGATACGCAGTATTTT	CASRLAGVYDTQYF
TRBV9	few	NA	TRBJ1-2	TGTGCCAGCAGCGTAGTGGGGGGTTCTAACTATGGCTACACCTTC	CASSVVGGSNYGYTF
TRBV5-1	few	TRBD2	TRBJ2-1	TGCGCCAGCAGCCCCTACTCCGGGACTAGCGGGCCCTTCGGGGGGCAGTTCTTC	CASSPYSGTSGPFGGQFF
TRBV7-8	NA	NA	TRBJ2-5	TGTGCCAGCGGCCTCCTGGGTGAGACCCAGTACTTC	CASGLLGETQYF
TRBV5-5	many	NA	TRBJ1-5	TGTGCCAGCAGCCCCGCGGGACAAAACAATCAGCCCCAGCATTTT	CASSPAGQNNQPQHF
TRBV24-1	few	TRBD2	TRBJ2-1	TGTGCCACCAGTGATACCGAGGCGGGAGGAACCTACAATGAGCAGTTCTTC	CATSDTEAGGTYNEQFF
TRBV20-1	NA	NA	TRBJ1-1	TGCAGTGCCAGGGCGGGGGCGGGCACTGAAGCTTTCTTT	CSARAGAGTEAFF
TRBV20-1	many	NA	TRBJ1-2	TGCAGTGCTGAAGACAGAACAACTAACTATGGCTACACCTTC	CSAEDRTTNYGYTF
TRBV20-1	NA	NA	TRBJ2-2	TGCAGTGCTAGCGGCCGGGCGAAGGGCACCGGGGAGCTGTTTTTT	CSASGRAKGTGELFF
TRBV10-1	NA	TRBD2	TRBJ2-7	TGCGCCAGCGGTCTAGCGGGAGTCGGCGAGCAGTACTTC	CASGLAGVGEQYF
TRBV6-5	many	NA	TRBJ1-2	TGTGCCAGCAGTTACTCACGAGACTATGGCTACACCTTC	CASSYSRDYGYTF
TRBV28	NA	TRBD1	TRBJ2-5	TGTGCCAGCAGATCATCACCGGGACAGGGGTTTGAGACCCAGTACTTC	CASRSSPGQGFETQYF
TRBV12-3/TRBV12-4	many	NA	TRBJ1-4	TGTGCCAGCAGTTTGCGAGGCGGGGGAAAACTGTTTTTT	CASSLRGGGKLFF
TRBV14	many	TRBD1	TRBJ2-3	TGTGCCAGCAGCTACGGACAGGGGATAACGAGGACGCAGTATTTT	CASSYGQGITRTQYF
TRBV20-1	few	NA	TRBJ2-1	TGCAGTGCTAGACTTGACAGGTACAATGAGCAGTTCTTC	CSARLDRYNEQFF
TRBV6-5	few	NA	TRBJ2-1	TGTGCCAGCAGTTACTCTCCTGGGCAGGGGTGGGCTAATGAGCAGTTCTTC	CASSYSPGQGWANEQFF
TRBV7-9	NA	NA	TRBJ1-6	TGTGCCAGCAGCTCCGAAGCGGACAGCAGACCCCTCCACTTT	CASSSEADSRPLHF
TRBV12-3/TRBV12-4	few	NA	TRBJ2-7	TGTGCCAGCAGTGAATGGTGGTCTGGGGGCTACGAGCAGTACTTC	CASSEWWSGGYEQYF
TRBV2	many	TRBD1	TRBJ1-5	TGTGCCAGCAGTGTCGCTTTATTCGGGACAGGGCTCAATCAGCCCCAGCATTTT	CASSVALFGTGLNQPQHF
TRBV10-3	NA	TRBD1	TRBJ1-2	TGTGCCATCAGTGATTTCGAGGGGGCTGTGGGGGGCTACACCTTC	CAISDFEGAVGGYTF
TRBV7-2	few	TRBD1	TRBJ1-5	TGTGCCAGCAGCAAAGACAGGGGGCACGGTCAGCCCCAGCATTTT	CASSKDRGHGQPQHF
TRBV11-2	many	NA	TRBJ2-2	TGTGCCAGCAGTTCTGGACAGTGGGGCACCGGGGAGCTGTTTTTT	CASSSGQWGTGELFF
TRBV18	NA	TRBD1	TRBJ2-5	TGTGCCAGCTCACCACCGAGGACAGGGAGCAACTTGCAGGTCAGGTACTTC	CASSPPRTGSNLQVRYF
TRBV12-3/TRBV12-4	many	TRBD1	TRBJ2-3	TGTGCCAGCAGTCGCGGGACAGGGCTCACAGATACGCAGTATTTT	CASSRGTGLTDTQYF
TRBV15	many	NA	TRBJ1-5	TGTGCCACCAGTAGGAGGGACAATAGCAATCAGCCCCAGCATTTT	CATSRRDNSNQPQHF
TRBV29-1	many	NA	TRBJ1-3	TGCAGCGTTTGGAGTTCGGGAAACACCATATATTTT	CSVWSSGNTIYF